These T cell receptor beta chains were read from a single sample in a study of response to subunit inactivated influenza vaccine. TCRdb re-called the RT-PCR reads with MiXCR, one entry per CDR3 protein. The sample shows about 540,000 distinct CDR3 sequences, 14% of them seen only once. The input for sequencing was PBMCs from blood, taken roughly 13 days after vaccination. The source is a man aged 45-60 years who received an inactivated influenza vaccine. Each CDR3 is given with its conserved first and last residue. The D gene is left open where the match is weak. The listing skips clone size in some rows; elsewhere it reads once, few, many or a size class.

d_call	clone_size	v_call	j_call	cdr3_nt	cdr3_aa
-	many	TRBV7-9	TRBJ2-4	TGTGCCAGCAGCCCCCTGGGCACGCGTCCTGGGAACATTCAGTACTTC	CASSPLGTRPGNIQYF
-	many	TRBV12-3/TRBV12-4	TRBJ2-7	TGTGCCAGCAAATGGGGCGTCAACGAGCAGTACTTC	CASKWGVNEQYF
-	-	TRBV7-6	TRBJ1-6	TGTGCCAGCAGCCCCTGGGGGGCCTCCCCCTGGAATTCACCCCTCCACTTT	CASSPWGASPWNSPLHF
-	-	TRBV6-1	TRBJ1-1	TGTGCCAGCAGTCAGAGGGATCCGAACACTGAAGCTTTCTTT	CASSQRDPNTEAFF
-	few	TRBV28	TRBJ2-2	TGTGCCAGCAGTTTTCGGCTTAGGGGCACCGGGGAGCTGTTTTTT	CASSFRLRGTGELFF
-	-	TRBV4-3	TRBJ2-6	TGCGCCAGCAGCCAAGATCTCCTGACAGCCTCTGGGGCCAACGTCCTGACTTTC	CASSQDLLTASGANVLTF
TRBD2	-	TRBV7-3	TRBJ2-3	TGTGCCAGCAGCTTAAACGCGGGAGCGGGGGATACGCAGTATTTT	CASSLNAGAGDTQYF
TRBD1	-	TRBV7-2	TRBJ2-1	TGTGCCAGCAGAGAAGACAGGGGGACTGCCGGGTTCTTC	CASREDRGTAGFF
-	-	TRBV7-9	TRBJ2-7	TGTGCCAGCAGTTACTCGCTCTCCGAGTTCCACGAGCAGTACTTC	CASSYSLSEFHEQYF
-	few	TRBV7-3	TRBJ2-1	TGTGCCAGCAGCCCCGGGACGGCAACACCGAATGAGCAGTTCTTC	CASSPGTATPNEQFF
-	few	TRBV6-1	TRBJ2-7	TGTGCCAGCAGCCCCCCGGGACAAGTTTTAGGCGAGCAGTACTTC	CASSPPGQVLGEQYF
-	few	TRBV12-3/TRBV12-4	TRBJ2-7	TGTGCCAGCAGTTTGTACAGACTATACGAGCAGTACTTC	CASSLYRLYEQYF
-	-	TRBV12-3/TRBV12-4	TRBJ2-2	TGTGCCAGCACCCGGCGGGAAACTAGTTCGGAGCTGTTTTTT	CASTRRETSSELFF
TRBD2	many	TRBV29-1	TRBJ2-3	TGCAGCGTTGACAGTAGCGGGAGATACACAGATACGCAGTATTTT	CSVDSSGRYTDTQYF
-	many	TRBV29-1	TRBJ2-3	TGCAGCTCTCTGGTTACAGATACGCAGTATTTT	CSSLVTDTQYF
TRBD2	-	TRBV20-1	TRBJ2-1	TGCAGTGCTAGAGGGGCCAGCGGGAACTCCTACAATGAGCAGTTCTTC	CSARGASGNSYNEQFF
TRBD1	many	TRBV20-1	TRBJ2-5	TGCAGTGCTAGAGATAGTAGGTTTGGGACAGGGGAGACCCAGTACTTC	CSARDSRFGTGETQYF
-	few	TRBV12-3/TRBV12-4	TRBJ1-3	TGTGCCAGCAGTTTAGGGAGGCTTGGAAACACCATATATTTT	CASSLGRLGNTIYF
-	-	TRBV18	TRBJ1-2	TGTGCCAGCTCACCAGGGACCGTTGGAGGTCCATCCTCCGGCTACACCTTC	CASSPGTVGGPSSGYTF
-	once	TRBV30	TRBJ2-3	TGTGCCTGGAGTGGGGACACAGATACGCAGTATTTT	CAWSGDTDTQYF
-	many	TRBV5-5	TRBJ2-3	TGTGCCAGCAGCGAACGGACAGGCACAGATACGCAGTATTTT	CASSERTGTDTQYF
-	few	TRBV7-2	TRBJ2-1	TGTGCCAGCAGCTTAAGGGGGTCTGGCAATGAGCAGTTCTTC	CASSLRGSGNEQFF
-	many	TRBV7-9	TRBJ2-7	TGTGCCAGCAGCTTAAGCTCCACCGGAAAGGACGAGCAGTACTTC	CASSLSSTGKDEQYF
-	-	TRBV29-1	TRBJ2-7	TGCAGCGTTGAAGGGACTTCTCCGGGAAGCTACGAGCAGTACTTC	CSVEGTSPGSYEQYF
TRBD1	few	TRBV7-2	TRBJ2-7	TGTGCCAGCAGCTCACCAGGGGACAGGGGGAGCTACGAGCAGTACTTC	CASSSPGDRGSYEQYF
-	-	TRBV12-3/TRBV12-4	TRBJ1-5	TGTGCCAGCAGTTTAGCTGTACAGCCCCAGCATTTT	CASSLAVQPQHF
TRBD2	-	TRBV15	TRBJ2-1	TGTGCCACCAGCAGAGCCCCGACTAGCGGGATCTCCTACAATGAGCAGTTCTTC	CATSRAPTSGISYNEQFF
-	few	TRBV5-1	TRBJ1-1	TGCGCCAGCAGCTTGGTACGGGGCGCTGAAGCTTTCTTT	CASSLVRGAEAFF
-	-	TRBV15	TRBJ1-2	TGTGCCACCAGCAGAGACGTGGATCTGACGGACTACACCTTC	CATSRDVDLTDYTF
TRBD1	few	TRBV14	TRBJ1-2	TGTGCCAGCAGCCCACTGGGGACAGGGAACTATGGCTACACCTTC	CASSPLGTGNYGYTF
TRBD1	few	TRBV29-1	TRBJ2-7	TGCAGCGTCGGGACAGGGCAAACCTACGAGCAGTACTTC	CSVGTGQTYEQYF
-	few	TRBV10-1	TRBJ2-1	TGCGCCAGCAGTGAGCACAGGGACACCTACAATGAGCAGTTCTTC	CASSEHRDTYNEQFF
TRBD2	few	TRBV28	TRBJ2-3	TGTGCCAGCACCAGCGGGAGTCGCACAGATACGCAGTATTTT	CASTSGSRTDTQYF
-	few	TRBV2	TRBJ1-4	TGTGCCAGCAGTGCTTTGGGCCATCAGGGAGGTGAAAAACTGTTTTTT	CASSALGHQGGEKLFF
TRBD1	-	TRBV12-3/TRBV12-4	TRBJ2-5	TGTGCCAGCAGTCGGGACAGGGTGGTACAGACCCAGTACTTC	CASSRDRVVQTQYF
-	-	TRBV21-1	TRBJ2-3	TGTGCCAGCAGCTCGGGGAGGACAAGCACGGATACGCAGTATTTT	CASSSGRTSTDTQYF
-	-	TRBV6-5	TRBJ1-6	TGTGCCAGCAGTTACAGGGGTTCACCCCTCCACTTT	CASSYRGSPLHF
-	few	TRBV15	TRBJ2-5	TGTGCCACCAGCAGTGACACGCGAGAGACCCAGTACTTC	CATSSDTRETQYF
-	-	TRBV11-1	TRBJ2-7	TGTGCCAGCAGCCCGGACCACTACGAGCAGTACTTC	CASSPDHYEQYF
-	-	TRBV20-1	TRBJ1-5	TGCAGTGCTAGAGGCCGGGAAAATCAGCCCCAGCATTTT	CSARGRENQPQHF
TRBD1	few	TRBV11-2	TRBJ2-7	TGTGCCAGCAGCCACGGGACAGGCCCGCTTTACGAGCAGTACTTC	CASSHGTGPLYEQYF
TRBD2	few	TRBV7-2	TRBJ2-3	TGTGCCAGCAGCTTAGGGCGGGGGGGCCGCACAGATACGCAGTATTTT	CASSLGRGGRTDTQYF
-	many	TRBV3-1	TRBJ1-1	TGTGCCAGCAGCCAAGATGCCTCAGGGCGCACTGAAGCTTTCTTT	CASSQDASGRTEAFF
-	few	TRBV11-1	TRBJ2-2	TGTGCCAGCAGTTCCGGGTCTGGCGGGGAGCTGTTTTTT	CASSSGSGGELFF
TRBD1	-	TRBV12-3/TRBV12-4	TRBJ2-3	TGTGCCAGCACCACTCCGGGACAGGGCACAGATACGCAGTATTTT	CASTTPGQGTDTQYF
-	few	TRBV14	TRBJ2-5	TGTGCCAGCAGCCAAGATTCGTCTAGAAAAGAGACCCAGTACTTC	CASSQDSSRKETQYF
-	-	TRBV18	TRBJ2-1	TGTGCCAGCTCACCACCGGCGGTGCGGACGAGCTCCTACAATGAGCAGTTCTTC	CASSPPAVRTSSYNEQFF
-	many	TRBV12-3/TRBV12-4	TRBJ2-6	TGTGCCAGCAGTTTACGGCAGTCTGGGGCCAACGTCCTGACTTTC	CASSLRQSGANVLTF
TRBD1	few	TRBV5-1	TRBJ1-4	TGCGCCAGCAGCTTAGCTGGACAGGGGGGAGAAAAACTGTTTTTT	CASSLAGQGGEKLFF
TRBD1	-	TRBV4-3	TRBJ1-2	TGCGCCAGCAGCCAAGGAACAGGGGGCGACTATGGCTACACCTTC	CASSQGTGGDYGYTF
TRBD1	few	TRBV18	TRBJ1-1	TGTGCCAGCTCACCAGTCAGGGGGCGAGGTACTGAAGCTTTCTTT	CASSPVRGRGTEAFF
-	many	TRBV3-1	TRBJ2-7	TGTGCCAGCAGCCAAGCCGAAATCTACGAGCAGTACTTC	CASSQAEIYEQYF
-	-	TRBV2	TRBJ2-2	TGTGCCAGCAGTGTGAAGGCCACCGGGGAGCTGTTTTTT	CASSVKATGELFF
TRBD1	few	TRBV12-3/TRBV12-4	TRBJ2-1	TGTGCCAGCAGTTTCTTGTTGGGACAGGGGAAAAGGAATGAGCAGTTCTTC	CASSFLLGQGKRNEQFF